This T cell receptor (beta chain) was retrieved from a study of cytomegalovirus exposure and HLA in healthy donors. This CDR3 spans 15 amino acids. Per the germline V gene, CDR1 is MNHNY and CDR2 is SVGAGI (reference sequence). The germline V and J ends were trimmed by 7 bases and 6 bases, with 22 bases remaining between them. The primer mix had 60 Vbeta and 13 Jbeta primers. The table came from immunoSEQ multiplex PCR; TCRdb's copy has only in-frame clones and leaves some out. The table records just under 95,000 clones, around 77% of them present only once. This clone was observed a few times. Its matching antigen is unknown. Study conclusions and caveats: Clonal expansion, a later analysis showed, was greater in HLA-associated TCR beta chains than in equally common others. Versus the roughly 690-donor mean, an Asian-associated ancestry cluster reportedly showed fewer N-insertions in a later analysis.

The receptor was isolated from a man in his forties or fifties in good health and CMV-seropositive. Sequenced material: PBMCs. This chain uses TRBV6-6 with TRBJ2-7, with D perhaps TRBD1 (6 bases). The CDR3 spells CASTSQGTVRSEQYF. The CDR3 DNA follows: TGTGCCAGCACCTCTCAGGGGACGGTTAGGAGCGAGCAGTACTTC.